There are many counts of the clone carrying this TCR beta chain. The data belong to a study of T-cell reconstitution after alpha-beta-depleted transplantation in children. The germline CDR1 and CDR2 sequences are LGHNA and YNFKEQ. The CDR3 contains 15 residues. Trimming removed 8 bases at V and 1 base at J, with 17 bases between. Unique molecular identifiers featured in how the TCRbeta library was prepared. TCRdb itself ran the PCR reads through MiXCR, one entry per CDR3 protein. Of about 540,000 distinct CDR3 sequences listed, around 17% are singletons. Sequencing used PBMCs from the stem cell graft donor, obtained from the stem cell graft. This clonotype was sampled from a human donor who donated a stem cell graft to a child with acute lymphoblastic leukemia. V gene TRBV4-2 combines with J gene TRBJ1-1; TRBD1 might be the D (5 bases). In nucleotides, the CDR3 is TGTGCCAGCTACGGGACGGCGTACTCGAACACTGAAGCTTTCTTT. Translated: CASYGTAYSNTEAFF.